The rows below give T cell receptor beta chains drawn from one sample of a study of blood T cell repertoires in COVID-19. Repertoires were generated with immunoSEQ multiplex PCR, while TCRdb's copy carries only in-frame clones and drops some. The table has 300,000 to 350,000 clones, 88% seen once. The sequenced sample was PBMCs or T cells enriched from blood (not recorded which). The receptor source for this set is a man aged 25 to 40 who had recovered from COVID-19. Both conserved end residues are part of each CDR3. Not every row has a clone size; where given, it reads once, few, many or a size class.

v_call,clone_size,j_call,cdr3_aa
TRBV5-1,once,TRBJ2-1,CASSGGLAGWVNEQFF
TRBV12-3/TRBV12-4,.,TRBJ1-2,CASSPNWGLGYTF
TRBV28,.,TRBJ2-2,CASSLGGAGTGELFF
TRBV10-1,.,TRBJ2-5,CASTRGVGETQYF
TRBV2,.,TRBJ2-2,CASSEGLARTGELFF
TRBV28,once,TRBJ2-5,CASKITGSRVETQYF
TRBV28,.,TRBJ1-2,CASSLGGVNYGYTF
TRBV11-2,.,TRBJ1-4,CASSLMSGKLFF
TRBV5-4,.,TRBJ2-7,CASSLSDSGSSYEQYF
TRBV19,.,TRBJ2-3,CASSMLRDVTDTQYF
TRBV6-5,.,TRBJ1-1,CASSRQGALNTEAFF
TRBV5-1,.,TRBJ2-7,CASSLTGAFSYEQYF
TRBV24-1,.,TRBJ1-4,CATSDPGQGPNEKLFF
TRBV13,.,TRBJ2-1,CASSLGRTSGKHGEQFF
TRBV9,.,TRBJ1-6,CASSDTGQLDNSPLHF
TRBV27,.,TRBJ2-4,CASSFQQGLAKNIQYF
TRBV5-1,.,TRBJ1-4,CASSLEGGTNEKLFF
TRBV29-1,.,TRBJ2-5,CSVEPQQGWETQYF
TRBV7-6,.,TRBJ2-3,CASSLFTSGGPDTQYF
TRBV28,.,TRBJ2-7,CASTGGGAHEQYF